This T cell receptor beta chain was recovered during a study of cytomegalovirus exposure and HLA in healthy donors. Study at large: Out of 150 million to 200 million T cells, an earlier analysis found more than 95 million unique TCR beta sequences in total.

With V trimmed by 3 bases and J by 10 bases, 12 bases remained unmatched. The CDR3 covers 16 residues. CDR1 is SGHRS and CDR2 is YFSETQ in the germline V gene. The PCR had 60 Vbeta and 13 Jbeta primers. Clones were sequenced by immunoSEQ multiplex PCR, and TCRdb holds only the in-frame ones, with some missing. Here the sample spans about 110,000 clones, approximately 80% being singletons. The TCR sequence derives from a female donor in good health and CMV-seropositive. V usage is TRBV5-1 and J usage is TRBJ2-1; 11 positions agree with TRBD1. Sequenced sample: PBMCs. The CDR3 DNA sequence: TGCGCCAGCAGCTGGGGGGGGACAGGGGGTGCGGGCGAGCAGTTCTTC. Encoded protein: CASSWGGTGGAGEQFF.